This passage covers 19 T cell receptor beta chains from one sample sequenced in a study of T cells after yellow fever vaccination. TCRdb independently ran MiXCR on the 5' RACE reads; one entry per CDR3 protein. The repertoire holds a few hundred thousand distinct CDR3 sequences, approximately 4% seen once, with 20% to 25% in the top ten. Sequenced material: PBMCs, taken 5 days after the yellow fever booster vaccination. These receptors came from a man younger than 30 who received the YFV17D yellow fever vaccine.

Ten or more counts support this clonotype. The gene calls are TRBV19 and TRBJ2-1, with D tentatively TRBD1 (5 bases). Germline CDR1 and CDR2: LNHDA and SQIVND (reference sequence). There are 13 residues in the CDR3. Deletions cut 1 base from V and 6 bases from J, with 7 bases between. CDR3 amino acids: CASSIGRVNEQFF. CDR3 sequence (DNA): TGTGCCAGTAGTATAGGCAGGGTCAATGAGCAGTTCTTC.

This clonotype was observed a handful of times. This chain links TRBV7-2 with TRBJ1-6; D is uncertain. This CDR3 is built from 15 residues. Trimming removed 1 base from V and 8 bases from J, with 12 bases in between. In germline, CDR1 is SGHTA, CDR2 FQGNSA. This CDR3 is CASSLDGAGDSPLHF. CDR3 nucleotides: TGTGCCAGCAGCTTAGACGGAGCCGGGGATTCACCCCTCCACTTT.

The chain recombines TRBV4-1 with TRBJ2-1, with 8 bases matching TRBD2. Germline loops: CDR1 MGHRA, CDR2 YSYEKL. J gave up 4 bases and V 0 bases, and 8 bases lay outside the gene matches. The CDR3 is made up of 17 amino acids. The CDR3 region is CASSQDITASGYNEQFF. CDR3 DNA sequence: TGCGCCAGCAGCCAAGATATAACGGCTAGCGGGTACAATGAGCAGTTCTTC.

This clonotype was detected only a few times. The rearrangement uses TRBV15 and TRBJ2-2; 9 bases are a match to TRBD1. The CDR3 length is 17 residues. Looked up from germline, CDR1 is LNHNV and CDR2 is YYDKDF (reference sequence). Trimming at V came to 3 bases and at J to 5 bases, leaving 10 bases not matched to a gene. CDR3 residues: CATSSQPDRGNTGELFF. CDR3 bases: TGTGCCACCAGCAGCCAACCGGACAGGGGAAATACCGGGGAGCTGTTTTTT.

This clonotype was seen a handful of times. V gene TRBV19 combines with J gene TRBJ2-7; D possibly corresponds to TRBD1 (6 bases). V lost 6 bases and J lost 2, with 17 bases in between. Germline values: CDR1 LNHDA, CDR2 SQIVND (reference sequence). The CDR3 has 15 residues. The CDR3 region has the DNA TGTGCCAGTAGGCGAAACCCGGGACACACCTACGAGCAGTACTTC. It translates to CASRRNPGHTYEQYF.

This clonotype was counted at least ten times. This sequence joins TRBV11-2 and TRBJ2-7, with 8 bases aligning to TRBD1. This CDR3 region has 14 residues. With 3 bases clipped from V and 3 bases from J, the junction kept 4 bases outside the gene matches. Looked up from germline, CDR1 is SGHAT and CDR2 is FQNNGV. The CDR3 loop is CASSFPGTGYEQYV. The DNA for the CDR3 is TGTGCCAGCAGCTTCCCGGGGACAGGCTACGAGCAGTACGTC.

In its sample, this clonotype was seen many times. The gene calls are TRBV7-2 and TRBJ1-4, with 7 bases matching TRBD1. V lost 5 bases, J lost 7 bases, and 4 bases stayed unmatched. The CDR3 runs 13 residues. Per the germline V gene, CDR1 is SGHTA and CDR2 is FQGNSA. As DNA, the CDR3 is TGTGCCAGCAGCCGGACAGGATTTGAAAAACTGTTTTTT. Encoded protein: CASSRTGFEKLFF.

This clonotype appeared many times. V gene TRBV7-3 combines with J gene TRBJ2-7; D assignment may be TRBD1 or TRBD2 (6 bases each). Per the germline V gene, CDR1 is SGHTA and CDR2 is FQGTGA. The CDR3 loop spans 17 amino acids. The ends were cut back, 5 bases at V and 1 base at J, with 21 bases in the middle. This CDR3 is CASSANGGVGASYEQYF. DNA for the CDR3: TGTGCCAGCAGCGCCAACGGAGGGGTGGGGGCATCCTACGAGCAGTACTTC.

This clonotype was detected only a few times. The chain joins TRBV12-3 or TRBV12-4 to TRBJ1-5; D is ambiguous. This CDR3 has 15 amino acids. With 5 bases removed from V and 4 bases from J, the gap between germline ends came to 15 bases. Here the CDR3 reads CASSPPGSNNQPQHF. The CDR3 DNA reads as TGTGCCAGCAGTCCCCCCGGGAGCAATAATCAGCCCCAGCATTTT.

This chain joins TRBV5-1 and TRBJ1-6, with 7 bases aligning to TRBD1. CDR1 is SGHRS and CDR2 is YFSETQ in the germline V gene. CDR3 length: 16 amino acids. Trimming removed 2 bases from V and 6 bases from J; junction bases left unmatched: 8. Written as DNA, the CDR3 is TGCGCCAGCAGCTTTAATCGGGACAGCGGTAATTCACCCCTCCACTTT. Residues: CASSFNRDSGNSPLHF.

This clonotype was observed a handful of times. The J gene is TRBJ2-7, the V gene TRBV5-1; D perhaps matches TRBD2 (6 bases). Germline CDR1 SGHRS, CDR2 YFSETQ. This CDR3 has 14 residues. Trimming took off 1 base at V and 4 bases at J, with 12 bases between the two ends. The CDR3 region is CASSLNLASYEQYF. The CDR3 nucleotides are TGCGCCAGCAGCTTGAACCTAGCGTCGTACGAGCAGTACTTC.

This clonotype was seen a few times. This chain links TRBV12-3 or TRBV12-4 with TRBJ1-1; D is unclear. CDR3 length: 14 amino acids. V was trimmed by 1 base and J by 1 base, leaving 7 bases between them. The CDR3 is CASSLVEWNTEAFF. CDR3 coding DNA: TGTGCCAGCAGTTTAGTAGAGTGGAACACTGAAGCTTTCTTT.

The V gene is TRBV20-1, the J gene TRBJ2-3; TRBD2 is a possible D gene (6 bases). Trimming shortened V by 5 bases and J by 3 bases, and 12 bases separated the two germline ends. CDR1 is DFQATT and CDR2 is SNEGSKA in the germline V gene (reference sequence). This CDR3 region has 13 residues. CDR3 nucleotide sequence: TGCAGTGCTGGGAGGATGGGAACAGATACGCAGTATTTT. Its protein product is CSAGRMGTDTQYF.

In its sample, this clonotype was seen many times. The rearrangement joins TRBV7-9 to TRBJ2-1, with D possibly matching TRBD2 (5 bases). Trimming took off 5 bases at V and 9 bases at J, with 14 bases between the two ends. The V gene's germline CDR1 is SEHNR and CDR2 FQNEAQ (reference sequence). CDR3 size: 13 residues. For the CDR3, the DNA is TGTGCCAGCAGCGCCCTCAGCGAGGGTGAGCAGTTCTTC. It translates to CASSALSEGEQFF.

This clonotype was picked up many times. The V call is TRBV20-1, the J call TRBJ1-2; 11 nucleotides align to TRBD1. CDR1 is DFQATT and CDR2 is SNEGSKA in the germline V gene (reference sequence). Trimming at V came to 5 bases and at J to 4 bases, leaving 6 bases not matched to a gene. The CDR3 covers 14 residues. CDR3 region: CSAYPGQGVYGYTF. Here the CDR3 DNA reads TGCAGTGCTTACCCGGGACAGGGGGTCTATGGCTACACCTTC.

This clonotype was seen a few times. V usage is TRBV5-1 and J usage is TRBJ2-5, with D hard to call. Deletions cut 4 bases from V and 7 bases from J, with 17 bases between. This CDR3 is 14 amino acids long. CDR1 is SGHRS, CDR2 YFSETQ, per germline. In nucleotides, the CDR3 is TGCGCCAGCAGCGGGTCGCTAGATTACGGGACCCAGTACTTC. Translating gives CASSGSLDYGTQYF.

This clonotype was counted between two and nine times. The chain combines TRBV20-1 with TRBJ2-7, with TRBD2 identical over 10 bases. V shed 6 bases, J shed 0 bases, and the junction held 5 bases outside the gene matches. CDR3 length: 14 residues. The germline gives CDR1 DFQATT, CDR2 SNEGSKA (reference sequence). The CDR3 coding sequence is TGCAGTGCACGGCTAGCGGGGGTCTCCTACGAGCAGTACTTC. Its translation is CSARLAGVSYEQYF.

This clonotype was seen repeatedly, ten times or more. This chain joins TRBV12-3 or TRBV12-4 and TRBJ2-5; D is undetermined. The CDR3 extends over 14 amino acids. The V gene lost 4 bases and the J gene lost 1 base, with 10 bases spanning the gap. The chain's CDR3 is CASSSPGPQETQYF. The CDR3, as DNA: TGTGCCAGCAGTTCCCCGGGTCCCCAAGAGACCCAGTACTTC.

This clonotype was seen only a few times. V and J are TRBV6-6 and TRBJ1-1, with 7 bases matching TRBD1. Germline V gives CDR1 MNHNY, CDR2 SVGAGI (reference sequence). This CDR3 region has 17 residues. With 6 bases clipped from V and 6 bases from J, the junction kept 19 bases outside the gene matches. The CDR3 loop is CASSRIPDPLGTAEAFF. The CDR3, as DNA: TGTGCCAGCAGCCGGATCCCCGACCCCCTGGGGACAGCTGAAGCTTTCTTT.